This TCR beta chain stems from a study of blood T cells in healthy people across ages. Study overall: Template switching recovered approximately one barcoded beta molecule for every two T cells.

This clonotype has a count of ten or more. The target antigen is unknown. Study-level points and caveats: Researchers report that TCR beta diversity correlated strongly with naive T cell percentage. TCR beta diversity, measured per million T cells, fell in a roughly linear way with age.

Trimming removed 1 base from V and 4 bases from J, with 10 bases in between. The CDR3 loop spans 13 amino acids. CDR1 GTSNPN and CDR2 SVGIG come from the germline V gene (reference sequence). Primers used in a second PCR of roughly 6 to 11 cycles were a sample-barcoded 5' primer and a J-beta primer mix. TCRdb fed the 5' RACE reads into MiXCR, producing one record per CDR3 protein. The repertoire holds 630,000 or so distinct CDR3 sequences, with approximately 29% as singletons. V gene TRBV30 combines with J gene TRBJ1-2; the D is unclear. This TCR was sampled from a woman over 75 in good health. Sequencing was done on a sample of blood. The CDR3 sequence is CAWSAAAFYGYTF. Written as DNA, the CDR3 is TGTGCCTGGAGTGCAGCTGCCTTCTATGGCTACACCTTC.